The 6 T cell receptor beta chains in this list originate from one sample, sequenced in a study of T cell responses to AZD1222 COVID-19 vaccine. Here immunoSEQ multiplex PCR was the method, and the copy in TCRdb shows in-frame clones only, minus some. The sample lists about 94,000 clones, 88% occurring once. This specimen consisted of peripheral blood, obtained 28 days after the second AZD1222 dose. Source of these receptors: an adult who received the AZD1222 COVID-19 vaccine.

This chain links TRBV5-5 with TRBJ2-3; 12 bases align to TRBD2. V lost 2 bases to trimming and J lost 2 bases; unmatched junction nucleotides: 9. Germline V gives CDR1 SGHKS, CDR2 YYEKEE (reference sequence). The CDR3 is 18 residues long. Here the CDR3 DNA reads TGTGCCAGCAGCTTCTTTACTAGCGGGGGGATGACCACAGATACGCAGTATTTT. Translated: CASSFFTSGGMTTDTQYF. Full variable domain (rest looked up from reference TRBV5-5 and TRBJ2-3): DAGVTQSPTHLIKTRGQQVTLRCSPISGHKSVSWYQQVLGQGPQFIFQYYEKEERGRGNFPDRFSARQFPNYSSELNVNALLLGDSALYLCASSFFTSGGMTTDTQYFGPGTRLTVL.

J is TRBJ2-1 and V is TRBV28; 11 bases fit TRBD2. The V gene end was trimmed by 5 bases and the J gene end by 6 bases; junction bases not matched to a gene: 6. The CDR3 consists of 15 residues. CDR1 MDHEN and CDR2 SYDVKM come from the germline V gene. The CDR3 DNA reads as TGTGCCAGCAGTGAACTAGCGGGAGTGGTCAATGAGCAGTTCTTC. This codes for CASSELAGVVNEQFF.

This chain connects TRBV28 to TRBJ1-4, with D perhaps TRBD1 (6 bases). Germline CDR1 MDHEN, CDR2 SYDVKM. This CDR3 is 12 amino acids long. Trimming left V 7 bases short and J 7 bases short, with 10 bases between. The CDR3 bases are TGTGCCAGCACAGGGGTTGTTGAAAAACTGTTTTTT. It codes for CASTGVVEKLFF.

This rearrangement joins TRBV6-5 to TRBJ1-4; D ambiguous. The CDR3 is 15 residues long. The V end lost 0 bases, the J end lost 10 bases, and 15 bases lay between the germline ends. Germline CDR1 and CDR2: MNHEY and SVGAGI. The CDR3 protein is CASSYSAVGVGKLFF. CDR3 DNA: TGTGCCAGCAGTTACTCGGCAGTTGGAGTGGGAAAACTGTTTTTT.

V usage is TRBV27 and J usage is TRBJ2-7; D may be TRBD2 (7 bases). V was clipped by 5 bases and J by 1 base, with 12 bases between them. The CDR3 is 14 amino acids. The germline V gene has CDR1 MNHEY and CDR2 SMNVEV (reference sequence). The CDR3 DNA sequence: TGTGCCAGCAGTCCCCGGGGGGCTTCCTACGAGCAGTACTTC. Translated: CASSPRGASYEQYF.

This clone appeared a few times. The sample holds other DNA sequences that translate to the same CDR3. The chain links TRBV7-9 to TRBJ1-2; no firm D call. Trimming took off 3 bases at V and 5 bases at J, with 7 bases between the two ends. The CDR3 covers 12 residues. The germline V gene has CDR1 SEHNR and CDR2 FQNEAQ (reference sequence). The chain's CDR3 is CASSLDGYGYTF. For the CDR3, the DNA is TGTGCCAGCAGCTTGGACGGTTATGGCTACACCTTC.